The TCR beta chain described here comes from a study of OX40 agonist ivuxolimab in advanced cancers. Across the whole study: Ivuxolimab was administered intravenously to patients at 0.01 to 10 mg/kg every 2 weeks. Dose-escalation patients' cancers were hepatocellular carcinoma, melanoma, renal cell or head and neck cancer. General study points: In the 0.1 to 3.0 mg/kg range, CD4+ and CD8+ blood T cells had expanded clonally by week 6.

On this clone: What it recognizes is unknown.

The repertoire was sequenced with immunoSEQ multiplex PCR; TCRdb's copy has only in-frame clones and lacks some. The sample has some 18,000 clones, about 86% seen once. The V gene's germline CDR1 is SGHAT and CDR2 FQNNGV. V shed 1 base and J shed 3 bases, with 11 bases lying between them. The CDR3 sequence is 15 residues long. The rearrangement joins TRBV11-2 to TRBJ2-3; D is possibly TRBD2 (6 bases). The specimen was CD4+ or CD8+ T cells sorted from blood, collected in a trial of the OX40 agonist ivuxolimab. This clonotype was sampled from an adult with an advanced solid tumor such as melanoma, head and neck, liver or kidney cancer. The CDR3 DNA reads TGTGCCAGCAGCTTAGGTGGGAGGAGGACAGATACGCAGTATTTT. Its translation: CASSLGGRRTDTQYF.